This T cell receptor beta chain was sequenced for a study of blood T cell repertoires in COVID-19. Looking at the study overall: Some COVID-19 samples were acute and others convalescent; all came from the United States, Italy and Spain. The analysed material was cDNA or gDNA that came from T cells, B-cell-depleted T cells, or PBMCs.

Germline CDR1 and CDR2: MNHEY and SVGAGI. CDR3 length equals 16 residues. Trimming removed 0 bases at V and 9 bases at J, with 15 bases between. Original methodology: Estimation of nucleated cell counts relied on the amplification of reference gene primers. The method was immunoSEQ multiplex PCR; TCRdb's version includes in-frame clones alone and lacks a portion of them. That table furnishes V, J and clone size, whereas the DNA furnished D and trimming. The repertoire consists of about 50,000 clones, with roughly nine tenths occurring once and the leading ten covering over 25%. The gene calls are TRBV6-5 and TRBJ1-6, with D tentatively TRBD1 (6 bases). The TCR was taken from a human donor in a cohort sampled during active COVID-19. Source material: peripheral blood. CDR3 in DNA: TGTGCCAGCAGTTACTCGAGTAGCGGGGGGGCTTCACCCCTCCACTTT. It translates to CASSYSSSGGASPLHF.